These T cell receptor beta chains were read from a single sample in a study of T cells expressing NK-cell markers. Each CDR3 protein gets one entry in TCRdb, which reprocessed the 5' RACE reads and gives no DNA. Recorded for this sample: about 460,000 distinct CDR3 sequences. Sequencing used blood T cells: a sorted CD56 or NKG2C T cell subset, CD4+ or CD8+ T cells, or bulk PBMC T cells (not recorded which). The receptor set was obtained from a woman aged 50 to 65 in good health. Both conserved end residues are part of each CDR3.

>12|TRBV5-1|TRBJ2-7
CASSMAGYEQYF
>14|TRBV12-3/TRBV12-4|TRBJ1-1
CASSLQGGSAEAFF
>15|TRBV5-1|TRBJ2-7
CASSLSLAGVYEQYF
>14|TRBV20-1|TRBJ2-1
CSADRDGTYNEQFF
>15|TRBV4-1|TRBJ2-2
CASSQGRGGYGELFF
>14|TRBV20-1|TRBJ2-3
CSAAGTSTSDTQYF
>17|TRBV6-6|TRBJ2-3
CASNRKGQGQIPNTQYF
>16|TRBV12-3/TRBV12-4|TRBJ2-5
CASSLWGRRPWETQYF
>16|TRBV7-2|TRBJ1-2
CASSLTPTGFQGGYTF
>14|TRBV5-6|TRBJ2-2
CASSLATLTGELFF